This TCR beta chain is from a study of OX40 agonist ivuxolimab in advanced cancers. The method was immunoSEQ multiplex PCR; TCRdb's version includes in-frame clones alone and lacks a portion of them. Of some 33,000 clones listed, 74% are singletons. CDR1 SQVTM and CDR2 ANQGSEA come from the germline V gene. V was trimmed by 4 bases and J by 12 bases, leaving 13 bases between them. The CDR3 runs 11 residues. The chain employs TRBV29-1 and TRBJ2-1; D possibly corresponds to TRBD2 (5 bases). Sequencing was performed on CD4+ or CD8+ T cells sorted from blood, taken in a trial of the OX40 agonist ivuxolimab. The sequence was collected from an adult with an advanced solid tumor such as melanoma, head and neck, liver or kidney cancer. The CDR3 loop reads CSVVTEAVQFF. The DNA of the CDR3 is TGCAGCGTTGTTACGGAGGCAGTGCAGTTCTTC.